This is a list of T cell receptor beta chains from one sample in a study of brain T cells in children with intractable seizures. The method was immunoSEQ multiplex PCR; TCRdb's version includes in-frame clones alone and lacks a portion of them. The table lists 65,000 to 85,000 clones, 85% to 95% of them singletons. This material consisted of peripheral blood, taken at surgery. Receptors were obtained from a boy younger than two with tuberous sclerosis and intractable seizures. Both conserved end residues are part of each CDR3. D genes are given only for firm matches.

d_call	v_call	j_call	cdr3_aa
-	TRBV19	TRBJ2-3	CASSIRLRGARRVTDTQYF
TRBD2	TRBV5-1	TRBJ2-7	CASSLGLGLRGVSEQYF
-	TRBV6-5	TRBJ1-3	CASTKDISGNTIYF
-	TRBV5-1	TRBJ2-5	CASSFDYKGVETQYF
TRBD2	TRBV4-1	TRBJ2-5	CASSQLVAGGQETQYF
-	TRBV23-1	TRBJ1-4	CASRLFDGGNEKLFF
-	TRBV5-6	TRBJ1-1	CASSLESSTEAFF
-	TRBV25-1	TRBJ2-2	CATRTEAAGELFF
TRBD2	TRBV9	TRBJ2-5	CASSPSGALQETQYF
-	TRBV7-9	TRBJ2-1	CASSLSTSFYNEQFF
-	TRBV6-5	TRBJ1-1	CASSSRLQAFF
-	TRBV6-5	TRBJ1-1	CASSYSFKNTEAFF
-	TRBV7-2	TRBJ2-5	CASSLESGAQETQYF
TRBD2	TRBV5-3	TRBJ2-5	CARSSTSGRAGQQQETQYF
-	TRBV29-1	TRBJ1-3	CSVGPSSGNTIYF
TRBD2	TRBV20-1	TRBJ2-2	CSASAGRASGELFF
-	TRBV6-4	TRBJ2-7	CASRDTYEQYF
-	TRBV18	TRBJ2-5	CASSPDPGGETQYF
-	TRBV19	TRBJ1-1	CASRATTVLNTEAFF
-	TRBV5-1	TRBJ2-3	CASSRRGRGTSADTQYF
TRBD1	TRBV7-9	TRBJ1-5	CASSSTGSNQPQHF
TRBD1	TRBV27	TRBJ2-7	CASSASDRVHEQYF
-	TRBV4-1	TRBJ1-3	CASSQGDISGNTIYF
TRBD1	TRBV7-8	TRBJ2-1	CASSRSRTGLYNEQFF